One sample yielded the 4 T cell receptor beta chains listed below, sequenced in a study of OX40 agonist ivuxolimab in advanced cancers. The method was immunoSEQ multiplex PCR; TCRdb's version includes in-frame clones alone and lacks a portion of them. The sample records some 85,000 clones, 70% to 90% being singletons. The sample was CD4+ or CD8+ T cells sorted from blood, taken in a trial of the OX40 agonist ivuxolimab. The receptor set was obtained from an adult with an advanced solid tumor such as melanoma, head and neck, liver or kidney cancer.

CDR3 nucleotide sequence: TGTGCTAGTGGTTTGGTAGTTAGAGGGGGGTTATCGGTGAACACTGAAGCTTTCTTT. The encoded protein is CASGLVVRGGLSVNTEAFF. The chain recombines TRBV12-5 with TRBJ1-1; tentative D call: TRBD1 (6 bases). Trimming left V 0 bases short and J 0 bases short, with 20 bases between. This CDR3 spans 19 amino acids. Germline V CDR1 and CDR2: LGHNT, FRNRAP.

The count of this clone is one. The V call is TRBV2, the J call TRBJ2-7; possible D gene TRBD1, 6 bases. Trimming removed 3 bases at V and 0 bases at J, with 12 bases between. This CDR3 has 15 residues. From germline, CDR1 is SNHLY and CDR2 FYNNEI. CDR3 bases: TGTGCCAGCAGTGAGGTCCAGGGGAGCTCCTACGAGCAGTACTTC. It yields the protein CASSEVQGSSYEQYF. The variable domain in full, with the rest retrieved from reference TRBV2 and TRBJ2-7, is EPEVTQTPSHQVTQMGQEVILRCVPISNHLYFYWYRQILGQKVEFLVSFYNNEISEKSEIFDDQFSVERPDGSNFTLKIRSTKLEDSAMYFCASSEVQGSSYEQYFGPGTRLTVT.

The V call is TRBV5-6, the J call TRBJ1-2; D not resolved. The germline V and J ends were trimmed by 4 bases and 4 bases, with 11 bases remaining between them. CDR1 SGHDT and CDR2 YYEEEE come from the germline V gene. This CDR3 region has 13 residues. The CDR3 region has the DNA TGTGCCAGCAGCCCTGACGGGGTCTATGGCTACACCTTC. Translated: CASSPDGVYGYTF.

In its sample, this clone was seen a few times. The J gene is TRBJ1-2, the V gene TRBV7-9; 9 positions match TRBD1. V shed 3 bases and J 8 bases; nucleotides not matched to a gene: 16. The germline gives CDR1 SEHNR, CDR2 FQNEAQ (reference sequence). The CDR3 loop spans 17 amino acids. This CDR3 reads CASSFLNPGQGLGGYTF. The CDR3 DNA reads TGTGCCAGCAGCTTCTTGAATCCGGGACAGGGTTTAGGCGGCTACACCTTC.